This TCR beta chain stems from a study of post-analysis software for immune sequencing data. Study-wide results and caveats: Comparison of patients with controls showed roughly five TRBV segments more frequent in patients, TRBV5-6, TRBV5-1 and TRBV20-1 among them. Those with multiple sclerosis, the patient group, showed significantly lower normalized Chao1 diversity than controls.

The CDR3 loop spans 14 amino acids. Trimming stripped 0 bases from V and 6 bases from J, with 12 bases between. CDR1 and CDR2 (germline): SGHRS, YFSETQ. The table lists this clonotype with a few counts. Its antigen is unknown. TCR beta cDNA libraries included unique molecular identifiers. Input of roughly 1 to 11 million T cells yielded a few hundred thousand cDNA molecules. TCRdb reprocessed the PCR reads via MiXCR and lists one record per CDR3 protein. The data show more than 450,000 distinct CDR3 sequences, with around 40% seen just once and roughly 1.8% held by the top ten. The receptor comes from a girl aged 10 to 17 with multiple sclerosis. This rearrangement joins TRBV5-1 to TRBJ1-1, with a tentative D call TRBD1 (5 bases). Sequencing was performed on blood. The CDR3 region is CASSLVGERAEAFF. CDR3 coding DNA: TGCGCCAGCAGCTTGGTAGGGGAAAGGGCTGAAGCTTTCTTT.